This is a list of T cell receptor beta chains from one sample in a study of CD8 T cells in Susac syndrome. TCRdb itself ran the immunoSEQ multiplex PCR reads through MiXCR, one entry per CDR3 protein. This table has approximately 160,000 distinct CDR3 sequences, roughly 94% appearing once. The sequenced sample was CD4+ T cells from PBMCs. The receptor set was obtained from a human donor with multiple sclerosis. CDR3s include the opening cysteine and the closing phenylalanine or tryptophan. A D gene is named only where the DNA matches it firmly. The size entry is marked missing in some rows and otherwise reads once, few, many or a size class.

CDR3aa: CASSSFVREKLFF
CDR3nt: TGTGCCAGCAGTAGCTTCGTAAGAGAAAAACTGTTTTTT
j_gene: TRBJ1-4
v_gene: TRBV28
abundance: NA
d_gene: NA

CDR3aa: CASSLAGGLEETQYF
CDR3nt: TGTGCCAGCAGCTTAGCGGGGGGCTTGGAGGAGACCCAGTACTTC
j_gene: TRBJ2-5
v_gene: TRBV7-9
abundance: NA
d_gene: NA

CDR3aa: CASTRRGASSLNTEAFF
CDR3nt: TGTGCCAGCACGCGTCGGGGCGCAAGTTCATTGAACACTGAAGCTTTCTTT
j_gene: TRBJ1-1
v_gene: TRBV6-1
abundance: NA
d_gene: NA

CDR3aa: CASSQDARTQLNTIYF
CDR3nt: TGTGCCAGCAGCCAAGATGCCCGAACCCAACTAAACACCATATATTTT
j_gene: TRBJ1-3
v_gene: TRBV3-1
abundance: NA
d_gene: NA

CDR3aa: CATPRGVAGSYNEQFF
CDR3nt: TGTGCCACCCCCCGGGGGGTGGCGGGTTCCTACAATGAGCAGTTCTTC
j_gene: TRBJ2-1
v_gene: TRBV7-2
abundance: NA
d_gene: TRBD2

CDR3aa: CASSLTGGVPQPQHF
CDR3nt: TGTGCCAGCAGCCTAACAGGGGGCGTCCCTCAGCCCCAGCATTTT
j_gene: TRBJ1-5
v_gene: TRBV16
abundance: NA
d_gene: TRBD1

CDR3aa: CASSLPGGTGELFF
CDR3nt: TGTGCCAGCAGTTTACCTGGGGGCACCGGGGAGCTGTTTTTT
j_gene: TRBJ2-2
v_gene: TRBV27
abundance: NA
d_gene: NA

CDR3aa: CAWSGFPGKQYF
CDR3nt: TGTGCCTGGAGTGGCTTCCCCGGTAAGCAGTACTTC
j_gene: TRBJ2-7
v_gene: TRBV30
abundance: NA
d_gene: NA

CDR3aa: CAKTGGNQPQHF
CDR3nt: TGTGCCAAGACAGGGGGGAATCAGCCCCAGCATTTT
j_gene: TRBJ1-5
v_gene: TRBV19
abundance: NA
d_gene: TRBD1

CDR3aa: CASSAINEQFF
CDR3nt: TGTGCCAGCAGTGCGATCAATGAGCAGTTCTTC
j_gene: TRBJ2-1
v_gene: TRBV2
abundance: NA
d_gene: NA

CDR3aa: CASSFARVKTFF
CDR3nt: TGTGCCAGCAGTTTTGCCAGGGTGAAGACTTTCTTT
j_gene: TRBJ1-1
v_gene: TRBV28
abundance: NA
d_gene: NA

CDR3aa: CASSPSRDREFLGYTF
CDR3nt: TGTGCCAGCAGTCCGAGCCGGGACAGGGAGTTTTTAGGCTACACCTTC
j_gene: TRBJ1-2
v_gene: TRBV12-3/TRBV12-4
abundance: NA
d_gene: TRBD1

CDR3aa: CASSLGGGAGANVLTF
CDR3nt: TGTGCCAGCAGCCTGGGTGGAGGGGCCGGAGCCAACGTCCTGACTTTC
j_gene: TRBJ2-6
v_gene: TRBV5-4
abundance: NA
d_gene: NA

CDR3aa: CASSVSGGGETQYF
CDR3nt: TGTGCCAGCAGCGTTAGCGGAGGGGGGGAGACCCAGTACTTC
j_gene: TRBJ2-5
v_gene: TRBV9
abundance: NA
d_gene: NA

CDR3aa: CSADREPTQYF
CDR3nt: TGCAGTGCCGACCGTGAGCCTACGCAGTATTTT
j_gene: TRBJ2-3
v_gene: TRBV20-1
abundance: NA
d_gene: NA

CDR3aa: CASSIEPHQPQHF
CDR3nt: TGTGCCAGTAGTATAGAGCCTCATCAGCCCCAGCATTTT
j_gene: TRBJ1-5
v_gene: TRBV19
abundance: NA
d_gene: NA

CDR3aa: CASSVPPTGSHETQYF
CDR3nt: TGTGCCAGCAGCGTCCCTCCTACAGGGTCCCATGAGACCCAGTACTTC
j_gene: TRBJ2-5
v_gene: TRBV25-1
abundance: NA
d_gene: NA

CDR3aa: CASSLARPPYQETQYF
CDR3nt: TGTGCCAGCAGCTTAGCGCGGCCTCCGTACCAAGAGACCCAGTACTTC
j_gene: TRBJ2-5
v_gene: TRBV7-8
abundance: NA
d_gene: NA

CDR3aa: CASSPNAQGGYTF
CDR3nt: TGCGCCAGCAGCCCGAATGCGCAGGGGGGCTACACCTTC
j_gene: TRBJ1-2
v_gene: TRBV5-1
abundance: NA
d_gene: NA

CDR3aa: CASRSTRAETQYF
CDR3nt: TGTGCCAGCAGGTCAACCCGAGCGGAGACCCAGTACTTC
j_gene: TRBJ2-5
v_gene: TRBV7-2
abundance: NA
d_gene: NA

CDR3aa: CASSKTGGRDYGYTF
CDR3nt: TGTGCCAGCAGCAAGACAGGGGGCAGAGACTATGGCTACACCTTC
j_gene: TRBJ1-2
v_gene: TRBV4-2
abundance: once
d_gene: TRBD1

CDR3aa: CSASTPLGNEQFF
CDR3nt: TGCAGTGCTAGTACCCCGCTCGGCAATGAGCAGTTCTTC
j_gene: TRBJ2-1
v_gene: TRBV20-1
abundance: NA
d_gene: NA

CDR3aa: CASSQTDRRLAEAFF
CDR3nt: TGCGCCAGCAGCCAGACGGACAGGCGCCTCGCTGAAGCTTTCTTT
j_gene: TRBJ1-1
v_gene: TRBV4-1
abundance: NA
d_gene: TRBD1

CDR3aa: CASSQWGQQFF
CDR3nt: TGTGCCAGCAGCCAATGGGGACAGCAGTTCTTC
j_gene: TRBJ2-1
v_gene: TRBV4-2
abundance: NA
d_gene: NA

CDR3aa: CASKDRVTEAFF
CDR3nt: TGCGCCAGCAAGGACAGGGTAACTGAAGCTTTCTTT
j_gene: TRBJ1-1
v_gene: TRBV10-2
abundance: NA
d_gene: TRBD1

CDR3aa: CASRRAGTGNSEAFF
CDR3nt: TGTGCCAGCCGACGGGCCGGGACAGGGAACTCCGAAGCTTTCTTT
j_gene: TRBJ1-1
v_gene: TRBV27
abundance: NA
d_gene: TRBD1

CDR3aa: CASSKSTARPQIGETQYF
CDR3nt: TGCGCCAGCAGCAAATCGACGGCTAGACCTCAAATCGGGGAGACCCAGTACTTC
j_gene: TRBJ2-5
v_gene: TRBV4-1
abundance: NA
d_gene: NA

CDR3aa: CASSLQRGNTGELFF
CDR3nt: TGTGCCAGCAGCTTACAGCGGGGGAACACCGGGGAGCTGTTTTTT
j_gene: TRBJ2-2
v_gene: TRBV7-2
abundance: once
d_gene: TRBD2

CDR3aa: CASSPNGPVVETQYF
CDR3nt: TGTGCCAGCTCACCAAACGGGCCTGTAGTAGAGACCCAGTACTTC
j_gene: TRBJ2-5
v_gene: TRBV18
abundance: NA
d_gene: NA

CDR3aa: CASSLGLAGKGNEQFF
CDR3nt: TGTGCCAGCAGCTTGGGACTAGCGGGAAAGGGCAATGAGCAGTTCTTC
j_gene: TRBJ2-1
v_gene: TRBV7-6
abundance: NA
d_gene: TRBD2

CDR3aa: CASSMGQPGYTF
CDR3nt: TGTGCCAGTAGTATGGGACAGCCGGGCTACACCTTC
j_gene: TRBJ1-2
v_gene: TRBV19
abundance: NA
d_gene: TRBD1

CDR3aa: CASSGLGRPTYEQYF
CDR3nt: TGTGCCAGCAGTGGGCTCGGGAGGCCGACCTACGAGCAGTACTTC
j_gene: TRBJ2-7
v_gene: TRBV2
abundance: NA
d_gene: TRBD2

CDR3aa: CASRGVTTGELFF
CDR3nt: TGTGCCAGCAGGGGTGTTACCACCGGGGAGCTGTTTTTT
j_gene: TRBJ2-2
v_gene: TRBV12-3/TRBV12-4
abundance: NA
d_gene: NA

CDR3aa: CASSSTVNWDGYTF
CDR3nt: TGTGCCAGCAGCTCGACAGTAAACTGGGATGGCTACACCTTC
j_gene: TRBJ1-2
v_gene: TRBV13
abundance: NA
d_gene: NA

CDR3aa: CASTKKGSVYGYTF
CDR3nt: TGTGCCAGTACCAAGAAGGGATCGGTCTATGGCTACACCTTC
j_gene: TRBJ1-2
v_gene: TRBV19
abundance: NA
d_gene: NA

CDR3aa: CAWGGSGGGSEQFF
CDR3nt: TGTGCCTGGGGGGGGAGCGGGGGAGGCAGTGAGCAGTTCTTC
j_gene: TRBJ2-1
v_gene: TRBV30
abundance: NA
d_gene: TRBD2

CDR3aa: CSARHHTQYF
CDR3nt: TGCAGTGCTAGGCATCATACGCAGTATTTT
j_gene: TRBJ2-3
v_gene: TRBV20-1
abundance: once
d_gene: NA

CDR3aa: CASTRQLAGAQHF
CDR3nt: TGTGCCAGTACCCGACAACTCGCCGGGGCCCAGCATTTT
j_gene: TRBJ1-5
v_gene: TRBV19
abundance: NA
d_gene: NA

CDR3aa: CASSPQWSGYGYTF
CDR3nt: TGTGCCAGCAGCCCTCAGTGGTCTGGGTATGGCTACACCTTC
j_gene: TRBJ1-2
v_gene: TRBV11-2
abundance: NA
d_gene: NA

CDR3aa: CASSFQRGRADTQYF
CDR3nt: TGTGCCAGCAGCTTCCAGAGGGGGCGCGCAGATACGCAGTATTTT
j_gene: TRBJ2-3
v_gene: TRBV7-9
abundance: once
d_gene: TRBD1

CDR3aa: CASSQDRGTEAFF
CDR3nt: TGTGCCAGCAGCCAAGACAGGGGTACTGAAGCTTTCTTT
j_gene: TRBJ1-1
v_gene: TRBV14
abundance: NA
d_gene: NA

CDR3aa: CATSRVGTGLGYTF
CDR3nt: TGTGCCACCAGCAGAGTTGGGACAGGGCTTGGCTACACCTTC
j_gene: TRBJ1-2
v_gene: TRBV15
abundance: NA
d_gene: TRBD1

CDR3aa: CASSPGGVSTDTQYF
CDR3nt: TGTGCCAGCAGCCCTGGGGGAGTTAGCACAGATACGCAGTATTTT
j_gene: TRBJ2-3
v_gene: TRBV5-4
abundance: NA
d_gene: NA

CDR3aa: CASSLLRSDEQYF
CDR3nt: TGCGCCAGCAGTTTACTCAGAAGTGACGAGCAGTACTTC
j_gene: TRBJ2-7
v_gene: TRBV10-1
abundance: NA
d_gene: NA

CDR3aa: CASSLWQNTDTQYF
CDR3nt: TGTGCCAGCAGCTTGTGGCAGAACACAGATACGCAGTATTTT
j_gene: TRBJ2-3
v_gene: TRBV5-4
abundance: NA
d_gene: NA

CDR3aa: CSVGRDRGNTGELFF
CDR3nt: TGCAGCGTTGGGAGGGACAGGGGGAACACCGGGGAGCTGTTTTTT
j_gene: TRBJ2-2
v_gene: TRBV29-1
abundance: once
d_gene: TRBD1

CDR3aa: CASSPHRVGNTEAFF
CDR3nt: TGTGCCAGCAGCCCACACAGGGTTGGGAACACTGAAGCTTTCTTT
j_gene: TRBJ1-1
v_gene: TRBV9
abundance: NA
d_gene: NA

CDR3aa: CATSDPGNTEAFF
CDR3nt: TGTGCCACCAGTGATCCAGGGAACACTGAAGCTTTCTTT
j_gene: TRBJ1-1
v_gene: TRBV24-1
abundance: NA
d_gene: NA

CDR3aa: CSYQLGGQNIQYF
CDR3nt: TGCAGCTACCAACTCGGGGGCCAAAACATTCAGTACTTC
j_gene: TRBJ2-4
v_gene: TRBV29-1
abundance: NA
d_gene: NA

CDR3aa: CASSERVPTYEQYF
CDR3nt: TGTGCCAGCAGTGAGCGGGTCCCCACCTACGAGCAGTACTTC
j_gene: TRBJ2-7
v_gene: TRBV6-5
abundance: NA
d_gene: NA

CDR3aa: CAWSLTGWTTDTQYF
CDR3nt: TGTGCCTGGAGTTTAACAGGGTGGACAACAGATACGCAGTATTTT
j_gene: TRBJ2-3
v_gene: TRBV30
abundance: NA
d_gene: NA

CDR3aa: CSAYDRGQGSETQYF
CDR3nt: TGCAGTGCTTATGATCGCGGACAGGGATCAGAGACCCAGTACTTC
j_gene: TRBJ2-5
v_gene: TRBV20-1
abundance: NA
d_gene: TRBD1

CDR3aa: CASSRGVRQYQETQYF
CDR3nt: TGCGCCAGCAGCAGGGGGGTCAGACAGTACCAAGAGACCCAGTACTTC
j_gene: TRBJ2-5
v_gene: TRBV5-1
abundance: NA
d_gene: NA

CDR3aa: CASSDSPGNYGYTF
CDR3nt: TGTGCCAGCAGCGATTCCCCAGGGAACTATGGCTACACCTTC
j_gene: TRBJ1-2
v_gene: TRBV6-5
abundance: NA
d_gene: NA

CDR3aa: CASAARSGAGSTDTQYF
CDR3nt: TGCGCCAGCGCGGCACGTTCGGGAGCGGGAAGCACAGATACGCAGTATTTT
j_gene: TRBJ2-3
v_gene: TRBV5-1
abundance: NA
d_gene: TRBD2

CDR3aa: CAHLDRGTYGYTF
CDR3nt: TGTGCCCACTTGGACAGGGGTACCTATGGCTACACCTTC
j_gene: TRBJ1-2
v_gene: TRBV30
abundance: NA
d_gene: TRBD1

CDR3aa: CASSISPAILAPNTEAFF
CDR3nt: TGTGCCAGTAGTATATCCCCGGCCATTTTGGCCCCGAACACTGAAGCTTTCTTT
j_gene: TRBJ1-1
v_gene: TRBV19
abundance: once
d_gene: NA

CDR3aa: CASSEATEGLQYF
CDR3nt: TGTGCCAGCAGTGAAGCAACAGAGGGGTTACAGTACTTC
j_gene: TRBJ2-4
v_gene: TRBV6-1
abundance: NA
d_gene: NA